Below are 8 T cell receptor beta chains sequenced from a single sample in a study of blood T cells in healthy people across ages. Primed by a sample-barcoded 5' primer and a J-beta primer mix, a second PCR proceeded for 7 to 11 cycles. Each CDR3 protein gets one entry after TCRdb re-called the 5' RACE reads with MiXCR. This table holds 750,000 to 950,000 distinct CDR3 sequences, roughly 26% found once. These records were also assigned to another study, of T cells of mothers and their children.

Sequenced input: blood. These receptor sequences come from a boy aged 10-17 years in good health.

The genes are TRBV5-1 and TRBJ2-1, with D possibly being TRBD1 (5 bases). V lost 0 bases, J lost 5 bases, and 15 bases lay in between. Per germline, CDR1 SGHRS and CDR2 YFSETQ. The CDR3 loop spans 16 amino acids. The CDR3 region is CASSLVRARANNEQFF. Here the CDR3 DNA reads TGCGCCAGCAGCTTGGTCAGGGCCAGGGCGAACAATGAGCAGTTCTTC.

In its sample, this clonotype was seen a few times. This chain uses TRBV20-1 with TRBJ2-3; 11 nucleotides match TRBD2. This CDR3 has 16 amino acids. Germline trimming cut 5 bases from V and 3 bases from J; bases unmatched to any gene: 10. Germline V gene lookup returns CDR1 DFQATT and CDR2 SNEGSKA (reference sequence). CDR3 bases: TGCAGTGCTCAGGAGGTAGCGGGAGGGCCTACAGATACGCAGTATTTT. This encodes CSAQEVAGGPTDTQYF.

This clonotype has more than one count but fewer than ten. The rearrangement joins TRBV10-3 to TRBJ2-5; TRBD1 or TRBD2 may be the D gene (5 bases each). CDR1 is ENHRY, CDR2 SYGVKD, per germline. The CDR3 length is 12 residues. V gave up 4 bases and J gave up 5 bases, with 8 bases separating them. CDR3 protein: CAISGGAETQYF. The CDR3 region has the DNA TGTGCCATCAGTGGAGGGGCGGAGACCCAGTACTTC.

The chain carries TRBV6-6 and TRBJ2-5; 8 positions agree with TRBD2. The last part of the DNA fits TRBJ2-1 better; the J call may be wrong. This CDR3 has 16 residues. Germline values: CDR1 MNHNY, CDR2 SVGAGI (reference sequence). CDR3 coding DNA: TGTGCCAGCAGTTACTTATCGGGGGGGATTGGGAATGAGCAGTTCTTC. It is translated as CASSYLSGGIGNEQFF.

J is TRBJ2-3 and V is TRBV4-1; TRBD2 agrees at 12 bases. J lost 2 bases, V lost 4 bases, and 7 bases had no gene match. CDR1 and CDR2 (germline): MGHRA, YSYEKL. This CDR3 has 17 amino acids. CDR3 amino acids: CASSLTSGGSSTDTQYF. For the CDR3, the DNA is TGCGCCAGCAGCCTCACTAGCGGGGGGTCGTCCACAGATACGCAGTATTTT.

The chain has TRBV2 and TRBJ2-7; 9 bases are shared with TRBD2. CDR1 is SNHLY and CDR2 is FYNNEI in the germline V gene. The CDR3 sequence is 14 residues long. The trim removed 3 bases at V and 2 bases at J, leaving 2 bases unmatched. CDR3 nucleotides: TGTGCCAGCAGTGATGGCGGGGGGGCCTACGAGCAGTACTTC. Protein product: CASSDGGGAYEQYF.

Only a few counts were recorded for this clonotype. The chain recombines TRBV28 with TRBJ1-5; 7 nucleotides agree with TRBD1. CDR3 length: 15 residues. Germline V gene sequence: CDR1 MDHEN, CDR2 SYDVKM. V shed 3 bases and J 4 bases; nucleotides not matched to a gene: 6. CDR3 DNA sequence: TGTGCCAGCAGTTTTGGGGACAGCTATAATCAGCCCCAGCATTTT. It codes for CASSFGDSYNQPQHF.

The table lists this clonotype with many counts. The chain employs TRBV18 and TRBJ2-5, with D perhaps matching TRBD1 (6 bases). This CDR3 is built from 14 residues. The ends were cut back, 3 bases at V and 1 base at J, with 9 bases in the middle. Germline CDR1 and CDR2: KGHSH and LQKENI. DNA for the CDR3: TGTGCCAGCTCACCCGGACAGTTCCAAGAGACCCAGTACTTC. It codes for CASSPGQFQETQYF. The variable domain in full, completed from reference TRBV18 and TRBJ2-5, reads NAGVMQNPRHLVRRRGQEARLRCSPMKGHSHVYWYRQLPEEGLKFMVYLQKENIIDESGMPKERFSAEFPKEGPSILRIQQVVRGDSAAYFCASSPGQFQETQYFGPGTRLLVL.